This TCR beta chain came from a study of regulatory T cells in long-lasting Graves disease. This clonotype was observed a few times. Time point in this sample: newly diagnosed GD, antithyroid drugs for less than 3 months. Isolated PBMC RNA provided the starting material for the TCR library. Libraries of TCR beta came from iRepertoire HTBI primers plus Arm-PCR of CDR3 regions. TCRdb recomputed calls from the multiplex PCR reads with MiXCR, one row per CDR3 protein. This table has 400,000 to 550,000 distinct CDR3 sequences, approximately 16% appearing once. The same data also went into a second study, on T cells in Graves' hyperthyroidism and ophthalmopathy.

The sample was peripheral blood mononuclear cells (PBMCs), taken at new diagnosis, from a patient treated with antithyroid drugs. This TCR was sampled from a woman in her 30s with Graves disease.

The CDR3 nucleotides are TGTGCCAGCGGGCGGGACAATGAGCAGTTCTTC. Encoded protein: CASGRDNEQFF. The V call is TRBV9, the J call TRBJ2-1, with D possibly TRBD2 on 5 matching bases. The CDR3 has 11 amino acids. V lost 7 bases and J 5 bases, leaving 7 bases between the germline ends. Germline-derived CDR1 and CDR2 are SGDLS and YYNGEE.